The rows below give T cell receptor beta chains drawn from one sample of a study of human T cells and chemical hapten exposure. TCRdb recomputed calls from the RACE reads with MiXCR, one row per CDR3 protein. In the table there are some 200,000 distinct CDR3 sequences, under 25% of which are singletons. This specimen consisted of whole blood, obtained in connection with sensitization to the hapten diphenylcyclopropenone (DPC). The receptors here all came from a woman aged 45-59 years with alopecia areata. Some clones in this sample may be carry-over from other donors' samples. Both conserved end residues are part of each CDR3.

V gene: TRBV5-1
CDR3 protein: CASSFGELSYGYTF

V gene: TRBV11-2
CDR3 protein: CASSPGWERYEQYF

V gene: TRBV6-2/TRBV6-3
CDR3 protein: CASKPPGLGYTF

V gene: TRBV2
CDR3 protein: CATSRDRQQGGANVLTF

V gene: TRBV23-1
CDR3 protein: CASSQLRSPPYEQYF

V gene: TRBV7-6
CDR3 protein: CASSRLDSANEQFF

V gene: TRBV4-2
CDR3 protein: CASSQESRARYTF

V gene: TRBV29-1
CDR3 protein: CSVVRSGYTF

V gene: TRBV20-1
CDR3 protein: CSASITVLDQPQHF

V gene: TRBV6-5
CDR3 protein: CASSLVEQYF

V gene: TRBV11-2
CDR3 protein: CASSLEGRSSGNTIYF

V gene: TRBV7-9
CDR3 protein: CASSLGSRKQYF

V gene: TRBV6-1
CDR3 protein: CASSETGFPTDTQYF

V gene: TRBV5-1
CDR3 protein: CASSSKTGGENIQYF

V gene: TRBV20-1
CDR3 protein: CSANRLDQPQHF

V gene: TRBV30
CDR3 protein: CAGTRIQINEQFF

V gene: TRBV9
CDR3 protein: CASSVDAGTDTQYF

V gene: TRBV6-2/TRBV6-3
CDR3 protein: CASSRGGLSSPFF

V gene: TRBV27
CDR3 protein: CASSSLAGPSYGYTF

V gene: TRBV25-1
CDR3 protein: CASAGRMGGNTGELFF

V gene: TRBV15
CDR3 protein: CATSLYRGSGNTIYF

V gene: TRBV5-1
CDR3 protein: CASSLVRESEQYF

V gene: TRBV6-5
CDR3 protein: CASRSSGTEAFF

V gene: TRBV6-1
CDR3 protein: CASSEERRLLFF

V gene: TRBV3-1
CDR3 protein: CASSRFRQDLSGNTIYF

V gene: TRBV10-3
CDR3 protein: CAISESQGTYEQYF

V gene: TRBV11-1
CDR3 protein: CASSLAAGTGIYEQYF

V gene: TRBV10-2
CDR3 protein: CASSESRGGEQFF

V gene: TRBV11-2
CDR3 protein: CASSWINEKLFF

V gene: TRBV29-1
CDR3 protein: CSVDSLAGIEQFF

V gene: TRBV5-1
CDR3 protein: CASSAGQGAGPHYEQYF

V gene: TRBV24-1
CDR3 protein: CATASTNYGYTF

V gene: TRBV30
CDR3 protein: CAWSVSGLNEKLFF

V gene: TRBV24-1
CDR3 protein: CATSDLVGNTQYF

V gene: TRBV6-1
CDR3 protein: CASSEAVVRNYGYTF

V gene: TRBV5-6
CDR3 protein: CASSYGTRSNEQFF

V gene: TRBV21-1
CDR3 protein: CASSKGDRMRYNEQFF

V gene: TRBV10-3
CDR3 protein: CAIRLVGGRGNYGYTF

V gene: TRBV7-9
CDR3 protein: CASSLGKGQGVYEQYF

V gene: TRBV3-1
CDR3 protein: CASSQDLAQPQHF

V gene: TRBV29-1
CDR3 protein: CSVERSGRRGEQFF

V gene: TRBV7-2
CDR3 protein: CASSLGGYGELFF

V gene: TRBV10-3
CDR3 protein: CAISRDPGETQYF

V gene: TRBV29-1
CDR3 protein: CSVVRQSSYEQYF

V gene: TRBV15
CDR3 protein: CATSSSSGYTEAFF

V gene: TRBV29-1
CDR3 protein: CSVDSGFSTDTQYF

V gene: TRBV20-1
CDR3 protein: CSARDTGTSGRSHEQYF

V gene: TRBV20-1
CDR3 protein: CSARPSGRDGELFF

V gene: TRBV29-1
CDR3 protein: CSVTQWGARGYTF

V gene: TRBV7-8
CDR3 protein: CASSPGFRNEQFF

V gene: TRBV11-2
CDR3 protein: CASSLRGWGSSTDTQYF

V gene: TRBV20-1
CDR3 protein: CSARRGLDYEQYF

V gene: TRBV9
CDR3 protein: CASRGSSETQYF

V gene: TRBV24-1
CDR3 protein: CATSGTGVTGELFF

V gene: TRBV29-1
CDR3 protein: CSVVSGFGGWGGNTEAFF

V gene: TRBV5-1
CDR3 protein: CASGTKPLAGNTGELFF

V gene: TRBV3-1
CDR3 protein: CASSQVPGTGSGYTF

V gene: TRBV28
CDR3 protein: CASSLLGTGEFNSPLHF

V gene: TRBV5-1
CDR3 protein: CASSLPRVTRKDTGELFF

V gene: TRBV6-2/TRBV6-3
CDR3 protein: CASSRNRGDTGELFF